This TCR beta chain comes out of a study of T cells in Graves' hyperthyroidism and ophthalmopathy. Any patient presenting with uncontrolled infection, other autoimmune disease, pregnancy or lactation was left out. Regarding the study as a whole: In blood, most of the thyroid clonotypes expanded above 0.001 were also present. Ophthalmopathy was identified by the model a median approximately 6.4 months ahead of onset. By a 13 V-J model, ophthalmopathy was set apart from stable hyperthyroidism.

What was amplified from RNA transcripts were TCR beta CDR3 regions. A first-round RT-PCR of the TCR CDR3 used the HTBI primer set. From the multiplex PCR reads, TCRdb called clonotypes with MiXCR, one entry per CDR3 protein. This sample has hundreds of thousands of distinct CDR3 sequences, with roughly 14% found just once. This clonotype was picked up a small number of times. The antigen remains undetermined. The CDR3 is 14 residues long. V lost 2 bases, J lost 5 bases, and 13 bases lay in between. The germline gives CDR1 MNHEY, CDR2 SVGAGI. The sequence was obtained from a woman in her 40s with Graves' ophthalmopathy. The chain employs TRBV6-5 and TRBJ2-7, with D possibly being TRBD2 (5 bases). Specimen: blood. The CDR3 sequence is CASSYRHDGNEQYF. The CDR3 DNA reads as TGTGCCAGCAGTTACCGCCACGACGGGAACGAGCAGTACTTC.